A single sample gave rise to the 25 T cell receptor beta chains below, sequenced in a study of T cells in Graves' hyperthyroidism and ophthalmopathy. Amplified regions were TCR beta CDR3 sequences from RNA transcripts. Researchers ran a first-round RT-PCR on the TCR CDR3 using the HTBI primer set. TCRdb analysed the multiplex PCR reads with MiXCR anew, one entry per CDR3 protein. The data contain roughly 560,000 distinct CDR3 sequences, roughly 14% of them singletons. Sequencing used blood. All receptors come from a woman aged 40 to 50 with Graves' ophthalmopathy.

The genes are TRBV2 and TRBJ2-7, with 11 positions matching TRBD1. The length of the CDR3 is 15 residues. V lost 3 bases and J lost 5; bases outside the gene matches: 6. CDR1 and CDR2 (germline): SNHLY, FYNNEI. The DNA of the CDR3 is TGTGCCAGCAGTGAGGGACAGGGGGACACGGACGAGCAGTACTTC. It yields the protein CASSEGQGDTDEQYF.

This rearrangement joins TRBV19 to TRBJ2-3, with D perhaps matching TRBD1 or TRBD2 (6 bases each). Per germline, CDR1 LNHDA and CDR2 SQIVND (reference sequence). Deletions cut 8 bases from V and 2 bases from J, with 14 bases between. The CDR3 is made up of 14 amino acids. In DNA, the CDR3 is TGTGCCAGTTCGTGGGGGGCAAACACAGATACGCAGTATTTT. Protein: CASSWGANTDTQYF.

This clonotype has at least ten counts. This rearrangement joins TRBV20-1 to TRBJ2-1; no clear D gene. The CDR3 loop spans 13 amino acids. Germline assignment: CDR1 DFQATT and CDR2 SNEGSKA (reference sequence). V gave up 1 base and J gave up 7 bases, with 11 bases separating them. The CDR3 protein is CSARVRTINEQFF. The CDR3 DNA is TGCAGTGCTAGAGTTAGGACCATTAATGAGCAGTTCTTC.

This clonotype was recorded at least ten times. The chain couples TRBV28 to TRBJ1-5, with a weak D call TRBD1 (5 bases). This CDR3 has 17 residues. Trimming shortened V by 5 bases and J by 3 bases, and 20 bases separated the two germline ends. CDR1 is MDHEN, CDR2 SYDVKM, per germline. The CDR3 DNA sequence: TGTGCCAGCAGTGAATACGGGGCCTCAGAACCCAATCAGCCCCAGCATTTT. Its translation: CASSEYGASEPNQPQHF.

V usage is TRBV5-5 and J usage is TRBJ2-7; no clear D. Germline V lookup: CDR1 SGHKS, CDR2 YYEKEE (reference sequence). The CDR3 runs to 15 residues. V was trimmed by 0 bases and J by 6 bases, leaving 16 bases between them. The CDR3 protein is CASSLDALRTSEQYF. The CDR3 DNA sequence: TGTGCCAGCAGCTTGGACGCCCTACGGACCTCCGAGCAGTACTTC.

This clonotype showed up many times. J is TRBJ1-2 and V is TRBV28, with D maybe TRBD1 (5 bases). The CDR3 extends over 12 amino acids. V gave up 4 bases and J gave up 5 bases, with 8 bases separating them. Germline values: CDR1 MDHEN, CDR2 SYDVKM. CDR3 coding DNA: TGTGCCAGCAGTTCCCGACAGTATGGCTACACCTTC. Its protein is CASSSRQYGYTF.

This clonotype was detected many times. CDR3 in DNA: TGTGCCAGCAGCCCCTTAGCGGGGTCCTACGAGCAGTACTTC. It translates to CASSPLAGSYEQYF. The chain joins TRBV28 to TRBJ2-7; 8 bases are a match to TRBD2. This CDR3 spans 14 amino acids. Trimming removed 6 bases from V and 1 base from J; junction bases left unmatched: 5. The germline gives CDR1 MDHEN, CDR2 SYDVKM.

This clonotype has only a few counts. V is TRBV11-3 and J is TRBJ2-2, with a tentative D call TRBD2 (5 bases). Germline values: CDR1 SGHNT, CDR2 YENEEA. This CDR3 region has 15 residues. Trimming stripped 2 bases from V and 1 base from J, with 8 bases between. The CDR3 coding sequence is TGTGCCAGCAGCTTACTAGGAGGGAACACCGGGGAGCTGTTTTTT. It is translated as CASSLLGGNTGELFF.

This clonotype was counted many times. The V and J genes are TRBV7-6 and TRBJ2-2; no reliable D call. The length of the CDR3 is 15 residues. Germline assignment: CDR1 SGHVS and CDR2 FNYEAQ. V lost 2 bases, J lost 4 bases, and 11 bases lay in between. CDR3 sequence: CASSLLELGTGELFF. For the CDR3, the DNA is TGTGCCAGCAGCTTATTAGAGCTGGGCACCGGGGAGCTGTTTTTT.

The V call is TRBV4-1, the J call TRBJ1-1; D remains unclear. The CDR3 spans 16 residues. Trimming removed 3 bases at V and 1 base at J, with 15 bases between. The germline V gene has CDR1 MGHRA and CDR2 YSYEKL. This CDR3 is CASSHDLGSENTEAFF. The CDR3 DNA sequence: TGCGCCAGCAGCCACGACCTGGGCTCTGAGAACACTGAAGCTTTCTTT.

This clonotype was seen many times. The chain employs TRBV4-1 and TRBJ2-2; 7 nucleotides match TRBD2. V dropped 4 bases and J dropped 0; count of bases not matched to a gene: 5. The CDR3 contains 16 residues. The germline gives CDR1 MGHRA, CDR2 YSYEKL. CDR3 DNA sequence: TGCGCCAGCAGCCCTTGGGGGGGGACGAACACCGGGGAGCTGTTTTTT. Amino acids: CASSPWGGTNTGELFF.

This clonotype was found many times. The chain couples TRBV4-1 to TRBJ1-2; D is ambiguous. Trimming removed 3 bases from V and 1 base from J, with 9 bases in between. The CDR3 has 14 amino acids. Germline V CDR1 and CDR2: MGHRA, YSYEKL. The CDR3: CASSQRRRNYGYTF. CDR3 in DNA: TGCGCCAGCAGCCAGAGACGGCGTAACTATGGCTACACCTTC.

Ten or more counts support this clonotype. The chain joins TRBV6-5 to TRBJ1-2; D ambiguous. CDR1 and CDR2 from the germline V gene are MNHEY and SVGAGI. V was shortened by 0 bases and J by 9 bases, with 14 bases between the two germline ends. This CDR3 is built from 14 residues. DNA for the CDR3: TGTGCCAGCAGTTACTCGGTCAGCCTTAATAGCTACACCTTC. It yields the protein CASSYSVSLNSYTF.

This clonotype was counted many times. The chain recombines TRBV6-1 with TRBJ2-7, with D unclear. CDR1 MNHNS and CDR2 SASEGT come from the germline V gene. CDR3 length equals 15 residues. The germline V and J ends were trimmed by 1 base and 6 bases, with 16 bases remaining between them. The CDR3 is CASSEVRAPVGEQYF. The DNA of the CDR3 is TGTGCCAGCAGTGAAGTACGGGCCCCAGTGGGCGAGCAGTACTTC.

V gene TRBV7-2 combines with J gene TRBJ1-1; TRBD1 is a possible D gene (5 bases). This CDR3 spans 13 amino acids. Trimming removed 2 bases at V and 11 bases at J, with 15 bases between. Per the germline V gene, CDR1 is SGHTA and CDR2 is FQGNSA. CDR3 nucleotide sequence: TGTGCCAGCAGCTTAATCGTGTCAGGGCATGCTTTCTTT. Protein: CASSLIVSGHAFF.

Ten or more counts support this clonotype. The V call is TRBV6-5, the J call TRBJ1-1; D is possibly TRBD1 (6 bases). The CDR3 runs to 13 residues. The V gene lost 7 bases and the J gene lost 5 bases, with 14 bases spanning the gap. Per the germline V gene, CDR1 is MNHEY and CDR2 is SVGAGI. In nucleotides, the CDR3 is TGTGCCAGCAACACAGGGAGAGGGACTGAAGCTTTCTTT. Translating it yields CASNTGRGTEAFF.

This chain connects TRBV25-1 to TRBJ1-1; no firm D call. The CDR3 loop spans 12 amino acids. Deletions cut 8 bases from V and 5 bases from J, with 12 bases between. Germline V gives CDR1 MGHDK, CDR2 SYGVNS. The CDR3 here is CASGPSRTEAFF. The DNA for the CDR3 is TGTGCCAGCGGACCGAGCCGTACTGAAGCTTTCTTT.

This clonotype was counted many times. The chain carries TRBV27 and TRBJ2-3, with D perhaps matching TRBD2 (5 bases). V lost 3 bases to trimming and J lost 5 bases, with 15 bases between them. CDR3 length: 15 residues. Germline CDR1 and CDR2: MNHEY and SMNVEV (reference sequence). The CDR3 coding sequence is TGTGCCAGCAGTTTTCGAGGGAGTGATGGAGATACGCAGTATTTT. Translating gives CASSFRGSDGDTQYF.

This clonotype has ten or more counts. V and J are TRBV2 and TRBJ2-7; D is possibly TRBD2 (5 bases). This CDR3 has 11 residues. V lost 7 bases to trimming and J lost 6 bases, with 10 bases between them. Germline loops: CDR1 SNHLY, CDR2 FYNNEI. This chain's CDR3 is CASKGSLEQYF. The CDR3 DNA follows: TGTGCCAGCAAAGGGAGCCTCGAGCAGTACTTC.

This clonotype came up many times. The chain recombines TRBV6-2 or TRBV6-3 with TRBJ2-5; 10 nucleotides line up with TRBD2. The CDR3 is made up of 15 amino acids. CDR1 and CDR2 (germline): MNHEY, SVGEGT. Unmatched junction bases numbered 9, after V lost 4 bases and J lost 7 bases. DNA of the CDR3: TGTGCCAGCAGTTGGAAAGCGGGAGGGCTAGGGACCCAGTACTTC. Translating it yields CASSWKAGGLGTQYF.

This clonotype was recorded at least ten times. The chain recombines TRBV15 with TRBJ1-5, with 10 bases aligning to TRBD1. The CDR3 runs to 16 residues. Germline V gene lookup returns CDR1 LNHNV and CDR2 YYDKDF (reference sequence). V shed 1 base and J 1 base; nucleotides not matched to a gene: 1. The CDR3 protein is CATSRGDRGSNQPQHF. CDR3 bases: TGTGCCACCAGCAGAGGGGACAGGGGAAGCAATCAGCCCCAGCATTTT.

This clonotype was counted many times. J is TRBJ1-1 and V is TRBV12-3 or TRBV12-4; maybe TRBD1 (5 bases). The V end was cut by 3 bases, the J end by 1 base, with 12 bases between. This CDR3 spans 15 amino acids. Written as DNA, the CDR3 is TGTGCCAGCAGTTTGAGGGGAGAGGGGAACACTGAAGCTTTCTTT. Its protein product is CASSLRGEGNTEAFF.

This clonotype was counted at least ten times. The chain is built from TRBV12-3 or TRBV12-4 and TRBJ1-1, with a weak D call TRBD1 (5 bases). This CDR3 comprises 16 residues. Trimming cost V 5 bases and J 0 bases, with 16 bases left between them. This CDR3 is CASSPRWGTLNTEAFF. The CDR3 nucleotides read TGTGCCAGCAGTCCTCGTTGGGGGACTCTGAACACTGAAGCTTTCTTT.

The genes are TRBV7-9 and TRBJ2-5; D call uncertain. This CDR3 contains 14 residues. V lost 1 base to trimming and J lost 1 base, with 7 bases between them. Germline V gives CDR1 SEHNR, CDR2 FQNEAQ (reference sequence). The DNA of the CDR3 is TGTGCCAGCAGCTTAGTGCAGAGCCAAGAGACCCAGTACTTC. Its protein product is CASSLVQSQETQYF.

This clonotype was seen repeatedly, ten times or more. The gene calls are TRBV6-2 or TRBV6-3 and TRBJ2-5, with a tentative D call TRBD2 (5 bases). V lost 2 bases and J lost 2, with 9 bases in between. Germline V CDR1 and CDR2: MNHEY, SVGEGT. The CDR3 is made up of 14 amino acids. The CDR3 DNA reads TGTGCCAGCAGTTACGCGGGTCTTCAAGAGACCCAGTACTTC. This sequence encodes CASSYAGLQETQYF.